The 5 T cell receptor beta chains below all came from one sample that was sequenced in a study of high-grade serous ovarian cancer treatment subgroups. The tumor samples were collected prior to definitive surgery or chemotherapy. The protocol was immunoSEQ multiplex PCR, while the TCRdb copy is restricted to in-frame clones and leaves out a portion. The profile shows about 1,900 clones, more than 65% of them singletons. Material: tumor tissue. The receptor source for this set is a human donor with high-grade serous ovarian cancer.

This chain links TRBV2 with TRBJ1-5; D not resolved. Per the germline V gene, CDR1 is SNHLY and CDR2 is FYNNEI. The CDR3 totals 12 residues. The V gene lost 4 bases and the J gene lost 4 bases, with 5 bases spanning the gap. CDR3 in DNA: TGTGCCAGCAGTGGAGGGAATCAGCCCCAGCATTTT. This sequence encodes CASSGGNQPQHF. Full variable domain (missing parts from reference TRBV2 and TRBJ1-5): EPEVTQTPSHQVTQMGQEVILRCVPISNHLYFYWYRQILGQKVEFLVSFYNNEISEKSEIFDDQFSVERPDGSNFTLKIRSTKLEDSAMYFCASSGGNQPQHFGDGTRLSIL.

This clone came up once. The gene calls are TRBV5-1 and TRBJ2-7; perhaps D is TRBD1 or TRBD2 (5 bases each). The germline CDR1 and CDR2 sequences are SGHRS and YFSETQ. The CDR3 runs to 13 residues. V dropped 4 bases and J dropped 7 bases, with 15 bases sitting between them. The CDR3 reads CASSIGTEGEQYF. The CDR3 DNA is TGCGCCAGCAGCATCGGGACCGAGGGTGAGCAGTACTTC.

In DNA form, the CDR3 reads TGTGCCAGCAGCTTGCCGGGTCGGGGGGGATACGAGCAGTACTTC. It codes for CASSLPGRGGYEQYF. The chain recombines TRBV5-4 with TRBJ2-5, with 8 bases lining up with TRBD2. The J call may be in error: the DNA end matches TRBJ2-7 better. CDR1 is SGHNT, CDR2 YYREEE, per germline (reference sequence). The CDR3 runs to 15 residues.

DNA of the CDR3: TGCGCCAGCAGCCAAGGGGTGATTGGGCGGACTAGCACAGATACGCAGTATTTT. Protein sequence: CASSQGVIGRTSTDTQYF. V and J are TRBV4-1 and TRBJ2-3; possibly TRBD2 for D (5 bases). The CDR3 covers 18 residues. V was pared by 1 base and J by 0 bases, with 17 bases between. Germline lookup yields CDR1 MGHRA and CDR2 YSYEKL.

The chain carries TRBV30 and TRBJ1-4; D is ambiguous. The V and J ends lost 3 bases and 5 bases respectively, with 4 bases between them. The CDR3 totals 11 residues. Germline loops: CDR1 GTSNPN, CDR2 SVGIG (reference sequence). The CDR3 spells CAWSSNEKLFF. The CDR3 DNA sequence: TGTGCCTGGAGCTCAAATGAAAAACTGTTTTTT.